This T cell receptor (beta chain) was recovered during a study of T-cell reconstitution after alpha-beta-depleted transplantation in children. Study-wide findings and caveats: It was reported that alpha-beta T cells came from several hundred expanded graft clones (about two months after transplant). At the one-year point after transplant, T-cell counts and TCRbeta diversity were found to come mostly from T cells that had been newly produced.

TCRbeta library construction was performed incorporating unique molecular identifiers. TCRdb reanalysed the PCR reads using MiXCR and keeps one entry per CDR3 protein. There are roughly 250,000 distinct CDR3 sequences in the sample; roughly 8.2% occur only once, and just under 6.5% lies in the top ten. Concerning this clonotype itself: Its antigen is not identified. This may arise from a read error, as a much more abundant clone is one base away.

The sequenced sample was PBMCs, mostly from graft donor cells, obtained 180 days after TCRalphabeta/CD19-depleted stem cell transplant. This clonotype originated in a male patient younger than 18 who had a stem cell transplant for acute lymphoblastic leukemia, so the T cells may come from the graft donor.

CDR3 sequence reads: CASSALSGGYNDQFF. The CDR3 DNA is TGTGCCAGCAGCGCTCTCTCAGGGGGCTACAATGACCAGTTCTTC. The genes are TRBV2 and TRBJ2-1; TRBD1 matches 8 bases. Germline CDR1 reads SNHLY; CDR2 reads FYNNEI. The CDR3 spans 15 residues.